The 3 T cell receptor beta chains given below trace back to one sample, sequenced in a study of graft-versus-host responses after intestinal transplantation. Produced via immunoSEQ multiplex PCR; TCRdb's table is partial and in-frame only. The data contain some 130,000 clones, over 85% of them singletons. These TCRs are of unknown antigen specificity. This material consisted of unstimulated CD4+ T cells sorted from spleen or lymph node cells, taken before intestinal transplant. The receptors here all came from a human donor who received an intestinal transplant.

The chain couples TRBV30 to TRBJ2-7; D ambiguous. Trimming shortened V by 1 base and J by 0 bases, and 7 bases separated the two germline ends. Germline CDR1 reads GTSNPN; CDR2 reads SVGIG (reference sequence). This CDR3 is built from 13 residues. DNA of the CDR3: TGTGCCTGGAGTGAGGGCCACTCCTACGAGCAGTACTTC. Protein product: CAWSEGHSYEQYF.

The chain couples TRBV25-1 to TRBJ1-1; D not resolved. There are 11 residues in the CDR3. Germline V gene data show CDR1 as MGHDK and CDR2 as SYGVNS. The germline V and J ends were trimmed by 5 bases and 6 bases, with 7 bases remaining between them. CDR3: CASSRRAEAFF. The CDR3 DNA reads as TGTGCCAGCAGTAGAAGGGCTGAAGCTTTCTTT. The variable domain in full, with the rest retrieved from reference TRBV25-1 and TRBJ1-1, is EADIYQTPRYLVIGTGKKITLECSQTMGHDKMYWYQQDPGMELHLIHYSYGVNSTEKGDLSSESTVSRIRTEHFPLTLESARPSHTSQYLCASSRRAEAFFGQGTRLTVV.

This sequence joins TRBV6-1 and TRBJ1-2; tentatively, D is TRBD1 (5 bases). V was pared by 0 bases and J by 4 bases, with 12 bases between. The CDR3 loop spans 15 amino acids. Germline CDR1 and CDR2: MNHNS and SASEGT. CDR3 loop: CASSEAGEQPYGYTF. CDR3 coding DNA: TGTGCCAGCAGTGAAGCAGGGGAACAGCCCTATGGCTACACCTTC.